A single sample is the source of the 17 T cell receptor beta chains below, sequenced in a study of blood T cell repertoires in COVID-19. Here immunoSEQ multiplex PCR was the method, and the copy in TCRdb shows in-frame clones only, minus some. This sample has about 200,000 clones, with 65% to 90% found just once. The sequenced sample was peripheral blood. These receptors came from a human donor in a cohort sampled during active COVID-19.

The chain recombines TRBV24-1 with TRBJ2-7; 9 positions match TRBD1. With 7 bases clipped from V and 5 bases from J, the junction kept 8 bases outside the gene matches. Germline CDR1 and CDR2: KGHDR and SFDVKD. The length of the CDR3 is 14 residues. The CDR3 DNA reads as TGTGCCACCAGCCCCGGACAGGGGAAGCACGAGCAGTACTTC. Protein sequence: CATSPGQGKHEQYF.

The gene calls are TRBV18 and TRBJ1-2; D perhaps matches TRBD1 (5 bases). Germline V lookup: CDR1 KGHSH, CDR2 LQKENI. Trimming stripped 1 base from V and 5 bases from J, with 14 bases between. The CDR3 is 15 residues long. The DNA for the CDR3 is TGTGCCAGCTCACCACAGGGGACTGCAGGGTATGGCTACACCTTC. Amino acids: CASSPQGTAGYGYTF.

The chain links TRBV11-1 to TRBJ1-3; TRBD1 agrees at 7 bases. J lost 5 bases, V lost 5 bases, and 6 bases had no gene match. CDR3 size: 14 residues. Germline values: CDR1 SGHAT, CDR2 FQDESV (reference sequence). This CDR3 reads CASSQGQRRNTIYF. The DNA for the CDR3 is TGTGCCAGCAGCCAGGGACAGAGAAGAAACACCATATATTTT.

V and J are TRBV14 and TRBJ2-2, with TRBD2 matching over 10 bases. V lost 4 bases to trimming and J lost 6 bases; unmatched junction nucleotides: 8. CDR1 and CDR2 from the germline V gene are SGHDN and FVKESK. This CDR3 is built from 16 residues. The CDR3 DNA reads as TGTGCCAGCAGCCTCCCGGGACTAGCGAGGGCCGGGGAGCTGTTTTTT. Translated: CASSLPGLARAGELFF.

The rearrangement joins TRBV5-5 to TRBJ1-1; D gene ambiguous. Trimming cost V 2 bases and J 8 bases, with 13 bases left between them. Germline V gene lookup returns CDR1 SGHKS and CDR2 YYEKEE (reference sequence). The CDR3 sequence is 13 residues long. The CDR3 DNA reads TGTGCCAGCAGCTTCCTTACATCAGGCGAAGCTTTCTTT. This translates into CASSFLTSGEAFF.

The table lists this clone with a count of one. CDR3 amino acids: CASTPGQGNYGYTF. The CDR3 nucleotides are TGTGCCAGCACCCCGGGCCAGGGGAACTATGGCTACACCTTC. This sequence joins TRBV3-1 (or the pseudogene TRBV3-2) and TRBJ1-2, with D maybe TRBD1 (6 bases). CDR3 length: 14 amino acids. Germline loops: CDR1 LGHDT, CDR2 YNNKEL (reference sequence). Trimming pared 7 bases from V and 2 bases from J, leaving 14 bases between.

The rearrangement joins TRBV7-6 to TRBJ2-3; 9 bases fit TRBD1. This CDR3 is 16 amino acids long. With 5 bases clipped from V and 6 bases from J, the junction kept 12 bases outside the gene matches. Germline V gene sequence: CDR1 SGHVS, CDR2 FNYEAQ. The CDR3 loop is CASSRGPGQGLDTQYF. As DNA, the CDR3 is TGTGCCAGCAGCCGCGGGCCGGGACAGGGCCTTGATACGCAGTATTTT.

This clone was counted many times. This chain links TRBV6-5 with TRBJ1-5, with TRBD1 identical over 7 bases. Germline-derived CDR1 and CDR2 are MNHEY and SVGAGI. V shed 2 bases and J 12 bases; nucleotides not matched to a gene: 7. This CDR3 is 13 amino acids long. The chain's CDR3 is CASSYRGPQGQHF. CDR3 DNA: TGTGCCAGCAGTTACAGGGGGCCGCAGGGCCAGCATTTT.

CDR3 protein: CASSPPGAVNYGYTF. CDR3 sequence (DNA): TGTGCCAGCAGCCCTCCAGGGGCGGTTAACTATGGCTACACCTTC. V and J are TRBV9 and TRBJ1-2; possibly TRBD1 for D (6 bases). The CDR3 spans 15 residues. V was trimmed by 4 bases and J by 1 base, leaving 14 bases between them. CDR1 and CDR2 from the germline V gene are SGDLS and YYNGEE.

V gene TRBV30 combines with J gene TRBJ1-2; weak D call: TRBD1 (5 bases). Germline V gives CDR1 GTSNPN, CDR2 SVGIG (reference sequence). There are 12 residues in the CDR3. The germline V and J ends were trimmed by 2 bases and 7 bases, with 11 bases remaining between them. The chain's CDR3 is CAWSLTVGGYTF. The CDR3 nucleotides are TGTGCCTGGAGTTTGACAGTGGGTGGCTACACCTTC.

This rearrangement joins TRBV9 to TRBJ2-1; 10 nucleotides line up with TRBD2. This CDR3 has 16 amino acids. The germline V gene encodes CDR1 SGDLS and CDR2 YYNGEE. Trimming at V came to 5 bases and at J to 0 bases, leaving 5 bases not matched to a gene. In DNA, the CDR3 is TGTGCCAGCAGTGTGACTAGCGGGCCCTCCTACAATGAGCAGTTCTTC. Protein: CASSVTSGPSYNEQFF. The whole variable domain, remainder taken from reference TRBV9 and TRBJ2-1, is DSGVTQTPKHLITATGQRVTLRCSPRSGDLSVYWYQQSLDQGLQFLIQYYNGEERAKGNILERFSAQQFPDLHSELNLSSLELGDSALYFCASSVTSGPSYNEQFFGPGTRLTVL.

The V gene is TRBV7-2, the J gene TRBJ1-2; D may be TRBD1 (6 bases). Between the trimmed V and J ends, which lost 2 bases and 0 bases, there was a span of 13 bases. Germline V CDR1 and CDR2: SGHTA, FQGNSA. CDR3 length equals 16 residues. The CDR3 sequence: CASSLRQVSANYGYTF. CDR3 nucleotides: TGTGCCAGCAGCTTACGACAGGTTTCAGCTAACTATGGCTACACCTTC. Using reference TRBV7-2 and TRBJ1-2 for the parts outside the CDR3, the full variable domain is GAGVSQSPSNKVTEKGKDVELRCDPISGHTALYWYRQSLGQGLEFLIYFQGNSAPDKSGLPSDRFSAERTGGSVSTLTIQRTQQEDSAVYLCASSLRQVSANYGYTFGSGTRLTVV.

The chain is built from TRBV7-9 and TRBJ2-7; no clear D gene. This CDR3 region has 15 residues. V lost 1 base and J 3 bases, leaving 13 bases between the germline ends. Germline V CDR1 and CDR2: SEHNR, FQNEAQ (reference sequence). This CDR3 is CASSLEKSRIYEQYF. CDR3 bases: TGTGCCAGCAGCTTAGAAAAGTCTAGAATCTACGAGCAGTACTTC. Based on the CDR3 plus reference TRBV7-9 and TRBJ2-7, the full variable domain is DTGVSQNPRHKITKRGQNVTFRCDPISEHNRLYWYRQTLGQGPEFLTYFQNEAQLEKSRLLSDRFSAERPKGSFSTLEIQRTEQGDSAMYLCASSLEKSRIYEQYFGPGTRLTVT.

This clone has a single count. The chain joins TRBV4-2 to TRBJ2-1; 10 bases fit TRBD2. The CDR3 has 16 residues. CDR1 is LGHNA, CDR2 YNFKEQ, per germline. V lost 4 bases to trimming and J lost 4 bases; unmatched junction nucleotides: 7. CDR3 coding DNA: TGTGCCAGCAGCCCTCGGACTAGCGGCCCATACAATGAGCAGTTCTTC. Its translation: CASSPRTSGPYNEQFF.

This clone was observed a few times. This chain joins TRBV28 and TRBJ2-7, with 11 bases matching TRBD1. This CDR3 has 15 residues. V gave up 6 bases and J gave up 2 bases; unmatched junction bases: 6. Germline V gene sequence: CDR1 MDHEN, CDR2 SYDVKM. The CDR3 loop is CASRGPGQGAYEQYF. The DNA of the CDR3 is TGTGCCAGCAGGGGCCCGGGACAGGGGGCCTACGAGCAGTACTTC.

The V call is TRBV9, the J call TRBJ2-3, with D possibly TRBD2 on 5 matching bases. The CDR3 contains 13 residues. V lost 2 bases to trimming and J lost 11 bases, with 15 bases between them. In germline, CDR1 is SGDLS, CDR2 YYNGEE. CDR3 protein: CASSVAPTGEQYF. CDR3 bases: TGTGCCAGCAGCGTGGCGCCTACCGGGGAGCAGTATTTT.

This clone was detected only a few times. This rearrangement joins TRBV12-3 or TRBV12-4 to TRBJ2-2; D remains ambiguous. CDR3 length: 13 residues. Trimming removed 3 bases at V and 6 bases at J, with 8 bases between. This CDR3 is CASSFRRAGELFF. CDR3 nucleotides: TGTGCCAGCAGTTTTCGGAGAGCCGGGGAGCTGTTTTTT.